Given below is one TCR beta chain in context. Its antigen is still unknown. This sample was included in a study of cytomegalovirus exposure and HLA in healthy donors. The CDR3 sequence is 15 residues long. The germline V gene has CDR1 SGHVS and CDR2 FQNEAQ. The V end was cut by 0 bases, the J end by 7 bases, with 13 bases between. Study-wide findings and caveats: An Asian-associated ancestry cluster reportedly showed fewer N-insertions than the approximately 620-donor mean in a later analysis.

PCR amplification relied on 60 Vbeta primers (plus 13 Jbeta primers). Generated by immunoSEQ multiplex PCR, the TCRdb table keeps only in-frame clones and is missing some. The top ten hold 4% to 5.5% of the sample, which has roughly 100,000 clones, about 80% seen once. This TCR was recovered from a man in his thirties or forties in good health and CMV-seropositive. The genes are TRBV7-8 and TRBJ1-5; a weak D match, TRBD1 (6 bases). Sample: PBMCs. The CDR3 spells CASSLAYREGQPQHF. CDR3 nucleotides: TGTGCCAGCAGCTTAGCGTACAGGGAAGGCCAGCCCCAGCATTTT.